The entry below gives a single T cell receptor (beta chain) sequence along with its context. The data stem from a study of control samples from healthy donors and cancer patients. Produced via immunoSEQ multiplex PCR; TCRdb's table is partial and in-frame only. In the table there are over 150,000 clones, approximately 94% of which are singletons. Germline loops: CDR1 KGHSH, CDR2 LQKENI. The V gene end was trimmed by 2 bases and the J gene end by 3 bases; junction bases not matched to a gene: 6. The length of the CDR3 is 15 residues. The TCR was taken from a man aged 35-49 years in good health. The sample consisted of blood. V is TRBV18 and J is TRBJ1-1; 7 nucleotides match TRBD1. The DNA for the CDR3 is TGTGCCAGCTCACCAGAAGGGGGCGCGGACACTGAAGCTTTCTTT. Amino acids: CASSPEGGADTEAFF.